This TCR beta chain was identified during a study of T cells in Graves' hyperthyroidism and ophthalmopathy. As for the study in general: The initial diagnosis was the point when peripheral blood was collected, ahead of any treatment.

Each person with ophthalmopathy scored at least 3 on the Clinical Activity Score, reached NOSPECS grade 4 or higher, and had been ill under 3 months. The CDR3 has 14 amino acids. The germline CDR1 and CDR2 sequences are DFQATT and SNEGSKA (reference sequence). Trimming stripped 6 bases from V and 4 bases from J, with 13 bases between. RNA transcripts provided the source from which TCR beta CDR3 regions were amplified. During a first-round RT-PCR of the TCR CDR3, the HTBI primer set was used. TCRdb itself ran the multiplex PCR reads through MiXCR, one entry per CDR3 protein. The table lists about 50,000 distinct CDR3 sequences, less than 50% of them singletons, with around 12% in the top ten.

The sequence derives from a woman in her twenties or thirties with Graves' ophthalmopathy. This chain connects TRBV20-1 to TRBJ1-6; no clear D. Specimen: blood. The DNA for the CDR3 is TGCAGTGCCGTACCCGGGCGGTATAATTCACCCCTCCACTTT. This gives the protein CSAVPGRYNSPLHF.